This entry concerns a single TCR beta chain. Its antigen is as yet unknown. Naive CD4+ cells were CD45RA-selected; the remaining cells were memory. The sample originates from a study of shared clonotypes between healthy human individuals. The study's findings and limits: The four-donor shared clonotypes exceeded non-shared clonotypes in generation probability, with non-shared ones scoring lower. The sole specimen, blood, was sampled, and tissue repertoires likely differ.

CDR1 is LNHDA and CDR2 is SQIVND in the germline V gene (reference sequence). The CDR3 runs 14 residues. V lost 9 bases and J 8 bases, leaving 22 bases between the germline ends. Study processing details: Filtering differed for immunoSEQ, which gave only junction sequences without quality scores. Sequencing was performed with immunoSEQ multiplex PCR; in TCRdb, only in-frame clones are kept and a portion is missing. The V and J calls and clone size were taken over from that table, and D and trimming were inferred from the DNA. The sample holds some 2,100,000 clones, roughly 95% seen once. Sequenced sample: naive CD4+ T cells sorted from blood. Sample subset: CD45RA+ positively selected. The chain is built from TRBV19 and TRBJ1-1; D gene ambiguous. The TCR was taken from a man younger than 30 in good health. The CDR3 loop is CASWPKDHNREAFF. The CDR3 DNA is TGTGCCAGCTGGCCCAAGGATCACAACCGAGAAGCTTTCTTT.